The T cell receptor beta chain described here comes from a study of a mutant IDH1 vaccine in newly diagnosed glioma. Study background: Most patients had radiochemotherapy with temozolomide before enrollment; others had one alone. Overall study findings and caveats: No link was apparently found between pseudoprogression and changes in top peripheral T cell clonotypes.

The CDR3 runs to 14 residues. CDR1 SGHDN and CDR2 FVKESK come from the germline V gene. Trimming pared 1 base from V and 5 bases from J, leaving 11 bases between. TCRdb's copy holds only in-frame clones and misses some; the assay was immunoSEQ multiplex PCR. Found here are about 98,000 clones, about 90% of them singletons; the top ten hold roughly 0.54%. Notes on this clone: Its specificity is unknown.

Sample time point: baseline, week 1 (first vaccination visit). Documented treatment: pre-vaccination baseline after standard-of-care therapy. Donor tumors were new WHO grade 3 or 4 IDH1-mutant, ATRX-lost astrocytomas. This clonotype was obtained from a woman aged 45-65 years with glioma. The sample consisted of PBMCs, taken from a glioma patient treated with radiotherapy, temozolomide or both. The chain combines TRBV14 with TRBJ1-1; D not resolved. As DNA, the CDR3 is TGTGCCAGCAGCCAAGGACTCTTAGCTACTGAAGCTTTCTTT. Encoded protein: CASSQGLLATEAFF.